The rows below give T cell receptor beta chains drawn from one sample of a study of blood T cell repertoires in COVID-19. The table came from immunoSEQ multiplex PCR; TCRdb's copy has only in-frame clones and leaves some out. The sample holds about 73,000 clones, 75% to 90% seen once. Sequencing was performed on peripheral blood. The origin of the receptors is an older man with active or convalescent COVID-19. The CDR3 runs from the conserved cysteine through the conserved F or W. D genes are given only for firm matches. A clone size is listed for some rows: how often the clone was seen (once, few, many), or a class if it is expanded.

size: .; V: TRBV11-2; J: TRBJ2-7; length: 15; D: TRBD1; CDR3: CASSLGIGQGGEQYF; DNA: TGTGCCAGCAGCTTAGGGATAGGACAGGGTGGCGAGCAGTACTTC
size: .; V: TRBV5-6; J: TRBJ2-5; length: 15; D: .; CDR3: CASSSEGGRWETQYF; DNA: TGTGCCAGCAGCTCTGAGGGGGGGCGGTGGGAGACCCAGTACTTC
size: once; V: TRBV18; J: TRBJ2-5; length: 16; D: TRBD2; CDR3: CASSSTSGGIQETQYF; DNA: TGTGCCAGCTCAAGTACTAGCGGGGGAATACAAGAGACCCAGTACTTC
size: .; V: TRBV11-2; J: TRBJ2-5; length: 18; D: TRBD2; CDR3: CASSPGASGSARDRTQYF; DNA: TGTGCCAGCAGCCCTGGGGCTAGCGGGAGCGCAAGAGATCGGACCCAGTACTTC
size: .; V: TRBV4-1; J: TRBJ1-2; length: 14; D: TRBD1; CDR3: CASTPGQRFYGYTF; DNA: TGCGCCAGCACTCCGGGACAGAGATTCTATGGCTACACCTTC
size: .; V: TRBV2; J: TRBJ2-5; length: 17; D: TRBD2; CDR3: CASSELLTSGGKETQYF; DNA: TGTGCCAGCAGTGAACTTTTGACTAGCGGGGGTAAAGAGACCCAGTACTTC
size: .; V: TRBV27; J: TRBJ2-2; length: 16; D: TRBD2; CDR3: CASSSRLAGGTGELFF; DNA: TGTGCCAGCAGTTCAAGACTAGCGGGGGGCACCGGGGAGCTGTTTTTT
size: .; V: TRBV6-2/TRBV6-3; J: TRBJ2-5; length: 14; D: TRBD2; CDR3: CASSWASGRAGQYF; DNA: TGTGCCAGCAGTTGGGCCAGCGGGAGAGCGGGCCAGTACTTC
size: .; V: TRBV11-2; J: TRBJ1-4; length: 15; D: TRBD1; CDR3: CASSLVYRGREKLFF; DNA: TGTGCCAGCAGCTTAGTTTACAGGGGCCGGGAAAAACTGTTTTTT
size: .; V: TRBV5-1; J: TRBJ2-5; length: 17; D: .; CDR3: CASSLDGAGRGAETQYF; DNA: TGCGCCAGCAGCTTGGATGGCGCGGGCAGGGGAGCAGAGACCCAGTACTTC
size: .; V: TRBV10-3; J: TRBJ2-6; length: 16; D: TRBD1; CDR3: CAISGQGFPGANVLTF; DNA: TGTGCCATCAGCGGACAGGGCTTCCCTGGGGCCAACGTCCTGACTTTC
size: .; V: TRBV10-3; J: TRBJ1-2; length: 13; D: .; CDR3: CAAGGHSRYGYTF; DNA: TGTGCCGCCGGGGGGCATAGCCGGTATGGCTACACCTTC
size: .; V: TRBV20-1; J: TRBJ2-1; length: 11; D: .; CDR3: CSARGVEGQFF; DNA: TGCAGTGCTAGAGGGGTTGAGGGGCAGTTCTTC
size: .; V: TRBV2; J: TRBJ1-5; length: 14; D: .; CDR3: CASREGTQNQPQHF; DNA: TGTGCCAGCAGAGAAGGGACACAAAATCAGCCCCAGCATTTT
size: .; V: TRBV29-1; J: TRBJ1-4; length: 13; D: .; CDR3: CSVFRQSNEKLFF; DNA: TGCAGCGTTTTCAGGCAATCGAATGAAAAACTGTTTTTT
size: .; V: TRBV27; J: TRBJ2-7; length: 18; D: TRBD1; CDR3: CASSSLRTGKIPGHEQYF; DNA: TGTGCCAGCAGTTCCTTACGGACAGGGAAAATACCCGGGCACGAGCAGTACTTC
size: .; V: TRBV4-1; J: TRBJ2-1; length: 16; D: TRBD2; CDR3: CASSKMGGGLNNEQFF; DNA: TGCGCCAGCAGCAAGATGGGGGGGGGTCTAAACAATGAGCAGTTCTTC
size: .; V: TRBV7-2; J: TRBJ1-1; length: 13; D: .; CDR3: CASSQGAGSEAFF; DNA: TGTGCCAGCAGCCAGGGAGCCGGGAGTGAAGCTTTCTTT
size: .; V: TRBV5-1; J: TRBJ2-3; length: 14; D: .; CDR3: CASSLSVSTDTQYF; DNA: TGCGCCAGCAGCTTAAGCGTTAGCACAGATACGCAGTATTTT
size: .; V: TRBV15; J: TRBJ2-1; length: 15; D: TRBD1; CDR3: CATSARTGGFNEQFF; DNA: TGTGCCACCAGCGCCCGGACAGGGGGCTTCAATGAGCAGTTCTTC
size: .; V: TRBV7-2; J: TRBJ2-2; length: 16; D: TRBD1; CDR3: CASSPRTGGNTGELFF; DNA: TGTGCCAGCAGCCCCAGGACAGGAGGAAACACCGGGGAGCTGTTTTTT
size: .; V: TRBV14; J: TRBJ2-3; length: 14; D: TRBD2; CDR3: CASKRREGTDTQYF; DNA: TGTGCCAGCAAAAGGCGGGAGGGCACAGATACGCAGTATTTT
size: .; V: TRBV6-5; J: TRBJ2-3; length: 14; D: TRBD1; CDR3: CASRGTEITDTQYF; DNA: TGTGCCAGCAGAGGGACAGAGATCACAGATACGCAGTATTTT
size: .; V: TRBV6-5; J: TRBJ2-7; length: 13; D: TRBD1; CDR3: CASNGQGSYEQYF; DNA: TGTGCCAGCAATGGACAGGGTTCCTACGAGCAGTACTTC
size: .; V: TRBV5-1; J: TRBJ2-7; length: 15; D: .; CDR3: CASRLGPGGTYEQYF; DNA: TGCGCCAGCAGATTGGGGCCAGGGGGGACCTACGAGCAGTACTTC
size: .; V: TRBV15; J: TRBJ1-5; length: 15; D: .; CDR3: CATSREHHSNQPQHF; DNA: TGTGCCACCAGCAGAGAACATCATAGCAATCAGCCCCAGCATTTT
size: once; V: TRBV6-6; J: TRBJ1-6; length: 13; D: .; CDR3: CASRATGDGPLHF; DNA: TGTGCCAGCAGGGCCACCGGGGATGGGCCCCTCCACTTT
size: .; V: TRBV19; J: TRBJ1-2; length: 11; D: .; CDR3: CASWQNYGYTF; DNA: TGTGCCAGTTGGCAGAACTATGGCTACACCTTC
size: .; V: TRBV12-3/TRBV12-4; J: TRBJ1-5; length: 13; D: .; CDR3: CASSTGRGQPQHF; DNA: TGTGCCAGCAGTACAGGGAGGGGTCAGCCCCAGCATTTT
size: .; V: TRBV2; J: TRBJ2-5; length: 12; D: TRBD2; CDR3: CASRAGGETQYF; DNA: TGTGCCAGCAGAGCGGGAGGAGAGACCCAGTACTTC
size: .; V: TRBV6-5; J: TRBJ1-5; length: 15; D: TRBD1; CDR3: CASNRQGAGPQPQHF; DNA: TGTGCCAGCAACCGACAGGGGGCGGGTCCTCAGCCCCAGCATTTT
size: .; V: TRBV5-1; J: TRBJ2-1; length: 11; D: .; CDR3: CASSLVREQFF; DNA: TGCGCCAGCAGCTTGGTGAGAGAGCAGTTCTTC
size: .; V: TRBV28; J: TRBJ2-2; length: 14; D: TRBD2; CDR3: CASRGGEGTGELFF; DNA: TGTGCCAGCAGGGGAGGGGAGGGCACCGGGGAGCTGTTTTTT
size: .; V: TRBV2; J: TRBJ2-3; length: 14; D: TRBD2; CDR3: CASSLAGGGDTQYF; DNA: TGTGCCAGCAGTTTGGCGGGAGGGGGGGATACGCAGTATTTT
size: once; V: TRBV5-6; J: TRBJ2-2; length: 17; D: TRBD1; CDR3: CASSLGQGARLTGELFF; DNA: TGTGCCAGCAGCTTGGGGCAGGGGGCGAGGTTAACCGGGGAGCTGTTTTTT
size: .; V: TRBV29-1; J: TRBJ2-3; length: 12; D: TRBD1; CDR3: CSAGQNTDTQYF; DNA: TGCAGCGCGGGACAGAACACAGATACGCAGTATTTT
size: .; V: TRBV5-1; J: TRBJ2-1; length: 15; D: .; CDR3: CASSLEDSSYNEQFF; DNA: TGCGCCAGCAGCTTGGAGGACAGCTCCTACAATGAGCAGTTCTTC
size: .; V: TRBV6-5; J: TRBJ2-1; length: 13; D: TRBD1; CDR3: CATPGQRYNEQFF; DNA: TGTGCCACCCCGGGACAGAGGTACAATGAGCAGTTCTTC
size: .; V: TRBV30; J: TRBJ2-5; length: 16; D: TRBD2; CDR3: CAWSNGLAGGKETQYF; DNA: TGTGCCTGGAGTAACGGACTAGCGGGGGGCAAAGAGACCCAGTACTTC
size: .; V: TRBV30; J: TRBJ1-3; length: 14; D: TRBD1; CDR3: CACTDRGSGNTIYF; DNA: TGTGCCTGCACCGACAGGGGCTCAGGAAACACCATATATTTT
size: .; V: TRBV10-3; J: TRBJ2-5; length: 12; D: .; CDR3: CAIGPREGTQYF; DNA: TGTGCCATCGGACCACGCGAGGGGACCCAGTACTTC
size: .; V: TRBV29-1; J: TRBJ2-5; length: 13; D: .; CDR3: CSVERDAGETQYF; DNA: TGCAGCGTTGAGCGGGACGCGGGCGAGACCCAGTACTTC
size: .; V: TRBV6-4; J: TRBJ1-1; length: 13; D: .; CDR3: CASSEEGGTEAFF; DNA: TGTGCCAGCAGTGAAGAAGGAGGTACTGAAGCTTTCTTT
size: few; V: TRBV2; J: TRBJ2-3; length: 16; D: .; CDR3: CASSGVQGTSTDTQYF; DNA: TGTGCCAGCAGTGGGGTACAGGGCACGAGCACAGATACGCAGTATTTT
size: .; V: TRBV28; J: TRBJ2-7; length: 14; D: .; CDR3: CASRPGGRGREQYF; DNA: TGTGCCAGCAGACCCGGGGGGCGAGGCCGGGAGCAGTACTTC
size: .; V: TRBV9; J: TRBJ2-2; length: 15; D: TRBD1; CDR3: CASSGPTGRTGELFF; DNA: TGTGCCAGCAGCGGACCGACAGGGCGAACCGGGGAGCTGTTTTTT
size: .; V: TRBV30; J: TRBJ2-7; length: 13; D: .; CDR3: CAWSPHTAFEQYF; DNA: TGTGCCTGGAGTCCACACACAGCATTCGAGCAGTACTTC
size: once; V: TRBV5-1; J: TRBJ1-4; length: 14; D: .; CDR3: CASSFAGANEKLFF; DNA: TGCGCCAGCAGCTTTGCCGGGGCTAATGAAAAACTGTTTTTT
size: once; V: TRBV27; J: TRBJ1-6; length: 17; D: .; CDR3: CASSFGNNPAYNSPLHF; DNA: TGTGCCAGCAGTTTTGGTAACAATCCCGCCTATAATTCACCCCTCCACTTT
size: .; V: TRBV7-2; J: TRBJ2-1; length: 14; D: .; CDR3: CASSLLGSSNEQFF; DNA: TGTGCCAGCAGCTTATTGGGCTCCTCCAATGAGCAGTTCTTC
size: .; V: TRBV7-9; J: TRBJ2-6; length: 17; D: TRBD1; CDR3: CASSRQGGNSGANVLTF; DNA: TGTGCCAGCAGCCGACAGGGGGGCAACTCTGGGGCCAACGTCCTGACTTTC
size: .; V: TRBV5-6; J: TRBJ2-1; length: 14; D: TRBD1; CDR3: CASSLAISGTGSLF; DNA: TGTGCCAGCAGCTTGGCCATATCCGGGACAGGGTCCCTCTTC
size: .; V: TRBV6-5; J: TRBJ2-5; length: 13; D: TRBD1; CDR3: CASRTGGRETQYF; DNA: TGTGCCAGCAGGACAGGGGGCAGGGAGACCCAGTACTTC
size: .; V: TRBV5-1; J: TRBJ2-3; length: 15; D: .; CDR3: CASSSRDSAIDTQYF; DNA: TGCGCCAGCAGCAGCCGGGACTCGGCAATAGATACGCAGTATTTT
size: .; V: TRBV10-3; J: TRBJ2-7; length: 13; D: TRBD1; CDR3: CAIREQGAHEQYF; DNA: TGTGCCATCAGAGAGCAGGGGGCCCACGAGCAGTACTTC
size: .; V: TRBV2; J: TRBJ2-1; length: 15; D: TRBD2; CDR3: CASSETRSSGNEQFF; DNA: TGTGCCAGCAGTGAAACGAGGTCTAGCGGCAATGAGCAGTTCTTC
size: .; V: TRBV6-2/TRBV6-3; J: TRBJ2-3; length: 14; D: TRBD2; CDR3: CASSWGSGTSTQYF; DNA: TGTGCCAGCAGTTGGGGATCCGGGACTAGTACGCAGTATTTT
size: .; V: TRBV12-3/TRBV12-4; J: TRBJ1-1; length: 13; D: .; CDR3: CASRPGSNTEAFF; DNA: TGTGCCAGCAGACCCGGGTCGAACACTGAAGCTTTCTTT
size: .; V: TRBV5-1; J: TRBJ2-3; length: 15; D: TRBD2; CDR3: CASSSTSGGPDTQYF; DNA: TGCGCCAGCAGTTCGACTAGCGGGGGCCCAGATACGCAGTATTTT